Each of the 32 T cell receptor beta chains below was sequenced from the same sample in a study of cytomegalovirus exposure and HLA in healthy donors. 13 Jbeta primers and 60 Vbeta primers were used for the PCR. The protocol was immunoSEQ multiplex PCR, while the TCRdb copy is restricted to in-frame clones and leaves out a portion. The profile shows about 140,000 clones, 80% of them singletons. Sequenced sample: PBMCs. The receptor set was obtained from a man aged 40-50 years in good health and CMV-seronegative.

In its sample, this clone was seen once. The J gene is TRBJ2-7, the V gene TRBV6-5; TRBD1 agrees at 8 bases. V lost 0 bases and J lost 5; bases outside the gene matches: 0. The CDR3 is 13 residues long. Germline V gene lookup returns CDR1 MNHEY and CDR2 SVGAGI. The CDR3 loop reads CASSYSTGDEQYF. The CDR3 region has the DNA TGTGCCAGCAGTTACTCGACAGGGGACGAGCAGTACTTC.

This clone was seen only once. The chain joins TRBV29-1 to TRBJ2-7; 7 positions agree with TRBD1. CDR3 size: 11 residues. The germline CDR1 and CDR2 sequences are SQVTM and ANQGSEA. The junction had 6 bases not matched to a gene; V was cut back by 7 bases and J by 6 bases. The CDR3 DNA reads as TGCAGCGCTTCAGGGGGATCCGAGCAGTACTTC. Translating it yields CSASGGSEQYF.

The chain uses TRBV18 and TRBJ1-1; possibly TRBD1 for D (6 bases). CDR1 is KGHSH and CDR2 is LQKENI in the germline V gene. Deletions cut 3 bases from V and 1 base from J, with 15 bases between. CDR3 length equals 16 residues. The CDR3 sequence: CASSPAGTTGNTEAFF. CDR3 sequence (DNA): TGTGCCAGCTCACCGGCCGGCACGACAGGGAACACTGAAGCTTTCTTT.

The J gene is TRBJ2-4, the V gene TRBV27; possibly TRBD2 for D (6 bases). The length of the CDR3 is 17 residues. Germline CDR1 is MNHEY and CDR2 is SMNVEV (reference sequence). V was cut by 4 bases and J by 6 bases, with 22 bases left in between. Here the CDR3 DNA reads TGTGCCAGCAGTTCCCCCTCGACACGGGGACTTAGAAACATTCAGTACTTC. It translates to CASSSPSTRGLRNIQYF.

The genes are TRBV11-3 and TRBJ2-6; no definite D call. The V and J ends lost 1 base and 1 base respectively, with 11 bases between them. Per the germline V gene, CDR1 is SGHNT and CDR2 is YENEEA. The CDR3 covers 17 residues. The CDR3 DNA reads TGTGCCAGCAGCTTAGGGGCAGCTATATCTGGGGCCAACGTCCTGACTTTC. It specifies CASSLGAAISGANVLTF.

The J gene is TRBJ2-5, the V gene TRBV5-1; D unresolved. The ends were cut back, 0 bases at V and 2 bases at J, with 14 bases in the middle. The germline V gene encodes CDR1 SGHRS and CDR2 YFSETQ. The CDR3 covers 16 residues. The DNA for the CDR3 is TGCGCCAGCAGCTTGGTGTCGGGTCCTCAACAAGAGACCCAGTACTTC. Protein sequence: CASSLVSGPQQETQYF.

The table lists this clone with a few counts. V gene TRBV7-9 combines with J gene TRBJ2-5, with 9 bases identical to TRBD2. The CDR3 is made up of 18 amino acids. Germline CDR1 and CDR2: SEHNR and FQNEAQ (reference sequence). Trimming cost V 4 bases and J 2 bases; bases outside gene matches: 14. In DNA form, the CDR3 reads TGTGCCAGCAGCTGGCCTGGGGGAAGCGGGGGGACTCAAGAGACCCAGTACTTC. It encodes CASSWPGGSGGTQETQYF.

The chain recombines TRBV11-2 with TRBJ1-1; 9 positions match TRBD1. This CDR3 region has 14 residues. The germline CDR1 and CDR2 sequences are SGHAT and FQNNGV. The V and J ends lost 1 base and 7 bases, in that order; junction bases with no gene match: 4. CDR3 sequence: CASSLGTGDNEAFF. CDR3 in DNA: TGTGCCAGCAGCTTAGGGACAGGGGATAATGAAGCTTTCTTT.

The chain is built from TRBV7-8 and TRBJ1-6; unclear D gene. From germline, CDR1 is SGHVS and CDR2 FQNEAQ. The CDR3 totals 15 residues. Trimming took off 5 bases at V and 2 bases at J, with 10 bases between the two ends. CDR3 coding DNA: TGTGCCAGCAGCCCGGGTGCGACCTATAATTCACCCCTCCACTTT. Amino acids: CASSPGATYNSPLHF.

The chain uses TRBV30 and TRBJ1-5, with 8 bases lining up with TRBD1. Germline assignment: CDR1 GTSNPN and CDR2 SVGIG (reference sequence). The CDR3 has 14 residues. Trimming cost V 0 bases and J 7 bases; bases outside gene matches: 5. The CDR3 here is CAWSVPGGRQPQHF. CDR3 DNA: TGTGCCTGGAGTGTACCAGGGGGCAGGCAGCCCCAGCATTTT.

This sequence joins TRBV6-1 and TRBJ1-2, with 9 positions matching TRBD1. From germline, CDR1 is MNHNS and CDR2 SASEGT. The CDR3 consists of 14 residues. The trim removed 4 bases at V and 7 bases at J, leaving 7 bases unmatched. The CDR3 DNA reads as TGTGCCAGCAGTGGTCACAGGGGGCCGGCTGGCTACACCTTC. This translates into CASSGHRGPAGYTF.

The sample holds a few counts of this clone. The genes are TRBV5-6 and TRBJ1-4, with D unclear. The CDR3 runs to 17 residues. V lost 3 bases, J lost 2 bases, and 17 bases lay in between. Germline V gives CDR1 SGHDT, CDR2 YYEEEE. DNA for the CDR3: TGTGCCAGCAGCTCGGGAGAGCTTGGCAAGACTAATGAAAAACTGTTTTTT. Encoded protein: CASSSGELGKTNEKLFF.

This clone was seen a single time. The CDR3 sequence is CASTTSGGGTEAFF. The CDR3 DNA reads TGTGCCAGCACCACCTCAGGGGGCGGGACTGAAGCTTTCTTT. The chain carries TRBV6-5 and TRBJ1-1, with 8 bases identical to TRBD1. The ends lost 7 bases at V and 5 bases at J; junction bases unmatched: 9. CDR1 and CDR2 from the germline V gene are MNHEY and SVGAGI. The CDR3 runs 14 residues.

This chain uses TRBV5-6 with TRBJ2-3, with D perhaps matching TRBD2 (6 bases). Trimming pared 4 bases from V and 1 base from J, leaving 10 bases between. The CDR3 runs 14 residues. Germline lookup yields CDR1 SGHDT and CDR2 YYEEEE. The CDR3 bases are TGTGCCAGCAGCGCGGGACTTCGCACAGATACGCAGTATTTT. Translation: CASSAGLRTDTQYF. The whole variable domain, filled in from reference TRBV5-6 and TRBJ2-3, reads DAGVTQSPTHLIKTRGQQVTLRCSPKSGHDTVSWYQQALGQGPQFIFQYYEEEERQRGNFPDRFSGHQFPNYSSELNVNALLLGDSALYLCASSAGLRTDTQYFGPGTRLTVL.

The rearrangement uses TRBV28 and TRBJ2-1; TRBD2 is a possible D gene (6 bases). Trimming removed 3 bases from V and 0 bases from J, with 15 bases in between. The germline CDR1 and CDR2 sequences are MDHEN and SYDVKM. CDR3 length: 17 amino acids. The DNA for the CDR3 is TGTGCCAGCAGTTTCTGGGATATCGGGAGCTCCTACAATGAGCAGTTCTTC. This sequence encodes CASSFWDIGSSYNEQFF.

The chain links TRBV5-5 to TRBJ2-5; TRBD2 matches at 10 bases. The CDR3 consists of 14 residues. Germline CDR1 reads SGHKS; CDR2 reads YYEKEE (reference sequence). Unmatched junction bases numbered 6, after V lost 7 bases and J lost 3 bases. This CDR3 reads CASGGGLAKETQYF. The DNA for the CDR3 is TGTGCCAGCGGGGGGGGACTAGCGAAAGAGACCCAGTACTTC.

This clone turned up a few times. V is TRBV6-1 and J is TRBJ1-1; D unclear. CDR3 length: 14 residues. The germline CDR1 and CDR2 sequences are MNHNS and SASEGT. V lost 8 bases and J lost 7, with 20 bases in between. The CDR3 sequence: CASSENWLPGEAFF. For the CDR3, the DNA is TGTGCCAGCTCAGAAAATTGGCTACCAGGTGAAGCTTTCTTT.

The chain employs TRBV6-5 and TRBJ1-5; 7 nucleotides agree with TRBD1. CDR3 length: 15 residues. CDR1 MNHEY and CDR2 SVGAGI come from the germline V gene. Trimming removed 5 bases from V and 3 bases from J; junction bases left unmatched: 7. This chain's CDR3 is CASSAGTVNNQPQHF. CDR3 sequence (DNA): TGTGCCAGCAGTGCCGGGACAGTGAACAATCAGCCCCAGCATTTT.

This clone was seen just once. The chain recombines TRBV19 with TRBJ2-3, with 8 bases matching TRBD2. Germline CDR1 reads LNHDA; CDR2 reads SQIVND (reference sequence). V was pared by 3 bases and J by 2 bases, with 13 bases of the junction left unmatched. The CDR3 covers 18 residues. The CDR3 here is CASSIPERRGENTDTQYF. In nucleotides, the CDR3 is TGTGCCAGTAGTATCCCTGAGCGGCGGGGGGAGAACACAGATACGCAGTATTTT.

This clone was observed once. CDR3 sequence reads: CASSAGARGWGEKLFF. CDR3 in DNA: TGTGCCAGCAGCGCCGGTGCCAGGGGGTGGGGTGAAAAACTGTTTTTT. The chain has TRBV11-2 and TRBJ1-4, with 7 bases matching TRBD1. The length of the CDR3 is 16 residues. The V and J ends lost 5 bases and 7 bases, in that order; junction bases with no gene match: 13. Germline CDR1 is SGHAT and CDR2 is FQNNGV. The whole variable domain, remainder taken from reference TRBV11-2 and TRBJ1-4, is EAGVAQSPRYKIIEKRQSVAFWCNPISGHATLYWYQQILGQGPKLLIQFQNNGVVDDSQLPKDRFSAERLKGVDSTLKIQPAKLEDSAVYLCASSAGARGWGEKLFFGSGTQLSVL.

Written as DNA, the CDR3 is TGCGCCAGCAGTGAGTCGAAGGGGAAGACCCAGTACTTC. The encoded protein is CASSESKGKTQYF. V and J are TRBV10-1 and TRBJ2-5, with a tentative D call TRBD1 (5 bases). Germline assignment: CDR1 WNHNN and CDR2 SYGVQD (reference sequence). CDR3 size: 13 residues. The V gene lost 0 bases and the J gene lost 6 bases, with 8 bases spanning the gap.

The chain employs TRBV6-1 and TRBJ2-3, with 7 bases aligning to TRBD1. Germline V CDR1 and CDR2: MNHNS, SASEGT. There are 14 residues in the CDR3. With 6 bases clipped from V and 0 bases from J, the junction kept 3 bases outside the gene matches. CDR3 sequence reads: CASRKQGSTDTQYF. CDR3 bases: TGTGCCAGCAGGAAACAGGGGAGCACAGATACGCAGTATTTT.

The chain couples TRBV10-1 to TRBJ2-7; D gene unclear. The CDR3 loop spans 14 amino acids. V lost 2 bases, J lost 0 bases, and 8 bases lay in between. The germline V gene has CDR1 WNHNN and CDR2 SYGVQD (reference sequence). The CDR3 DNA reads TGCGCCAGCAGTGAGAGCGAAATCTCCTACGAGCAGTACTTC. This gives the protein CASSESEISYEQYF.

The chain joins TRBV6-6 to TRBJ2-7; perhaps TRBD1 as D (6 bases). CDR1 is MNHNY and CDR2 is SVGAGI in the germline V gene (reference sequence). The ends were cut back, 6 bases at V and 1 base at J, with 16 bases in the middle. The CDR3 covers 15 residues. The CDR3 nucleotides read TGTGCCAGCAGCTCCGGACAGCTACAGTCCTACGAGCAGTACTTC. Translating gives CASSSGQLQSYEQYF.

This chain connects TRBV10-3 to TRBJ2-1, with a weak D call TRBD2 (5 bases). The V end was cut by 0 bases, the J end by 9 bases, with 12 bases between. The CDR3 consists of 14 residues. Germline CDR1 reads ENHRY; CDR2 reads SYGVKD. The CDR3 here is CAISESVRVPEQFF. CDR3 nucleotides: TGTGCCATCAGTGAGTCGGTGAGGGTGCCTGAGCAGTTCTTC.

CDR3 sequence (DNA): TGTGCCAGCAGTTTACACAGCTCCTATAATTCACCCCTCCACTTT. It codes for CASSLHSSYNSPLHF. The chain joins TRBV27 to TRBJ1-6; D gene ambiguous. Germline V gene lookup returns CDR1 MNHEY and CDR2 SMNVEV (reference sequence). Trimming left V 2 bases short and J 0 bases short, with 5 bases between. The CDR3 loop spans 15 amino acids.

The chain carries TRBV5-4 and TRBJ1-1, with D possibly TRBD1 on 6 matching bases. The CDR3 is 13 residues long. Germline lookup yields CDR1 SGHNT and CDR2 YYREEE (reference sequence). The ends were cut back, 4 bases at V and 6 bases at J, with 13 bases in the middle. The CDR3 DNA reads TGTGCCAGCAGCACCAAGGGGGTGCCTGAAGCTTTCTTT. As protein: CASSTKGVPEAFF.

The rearrangement uses TRBV7-3 and TRBJ1-6; 10 bases fit TRBD1. V was clipped by 4 bases and J by 9 bases; unmatched bases: 3. This CDR3 has 14 amino acids. Germline values: CDR1 SGHTA, CDR2 FQGTGA. CDR3 in amino acids: CASSSGTGASPLHF. The CDR3 nucleotides read TGTGCCAGCAGCTCAGGGACAGGGGCTTCACCCCTCCACTTT.

The chain is built from TRBV10-2 and TRBJ2-4; a possible D gene is TRBD2 (6 bases). The CDR3 spans 18 residues. Looked up from germline, CDR1 is WSHSY and CDR2 is SAAADI. Trimming stripped 7 bases from V and 0 bases from J, with 22 bases between. In DNA, the CDR3 is TGCGCCAGCACTCGGGGGAAGGGCTCAGCAAGAGCCAAAAACATTCAGTACTTC. This gives the protein CASTRGKGSARAKNIQYF.

The chain recombines TRBV18 with TRBJ2-2; 9 bases agree with TRBD2. V gave up 1 base and J gave up 0 bases; unmatched junction bases: 9. Germline CDR1 and CDR2: KGHSH and LQKENI. The CDR3 consists of 19 residues. As DNA, the CDR3 is TGTGCCAGCTCACCACGGTCCCTGCGGGGGGGCGCGAACACCGGGGAGCTGTTTTTT. Protein product: CASSPRSLRGGANTGELFF. The variable domain in full, completed from reference TRBV18 and TRBJ2-2, reads NAGVMQNPRHLVRRRGQEARLRCSPMKGHSHVYWYRQLPEEGLKFMVYLQKENIIDESGMPKERFSAEFPKEGPSILRIQQVVRGDSAAYFCASSPRSLRGGANTGELFFGEGSRLTVL.

This chain uses TRBV18 with TRBJ1-1, with 8 bases matching TRBD1. J was trimmed by 1 base and V by 3 bases; bases with no gene match: 7. Germline CDR1 KGHSH, CDR2 LQKENI. The CDR3 has 16 amino acids. CDR3 in DNA: TGTGCCAGCTCACCTCGGACAGGGACGAAGAACACTGAAGCTTTCTTT. Its protein is CASSPRTGTKNTEAFF.

This clone was detected once. An end of the junction differs from the germline gene, which may be a read error. This rearrangement joins TRBV7-7 to TRBJ2-1; 9 nucleotides agree with TRBD2. The length of the CDR3 is 16 residues. The germline CDR1 and CDR2 sequences are SSHAT and FNYEAQ (reference sequence). The CDR3: CASSLASAGGNNEQFF. The CDR3 region has the DNA TGTGCTAGCAGCTTAGCGTCGGCGGGGGGGAACAATGAGCAGTTCTTC.